Presented here are 17 T cell receptor beta chains from one specimen sequenced in a study of T cell responses to AZD1222 COVID-19 vaccine. Produced via immunoSEQ multiplex PCR; TCRdb's table is partial and in-frame only. Counted here are more than 100,000 clones, about 87% occurring once; the ten biggest clones make up 8.4%. The input for sequencing was peripheral blood, taken on day 0 of AZD1222 vaccination. Receptor source: an adult in good health.

The gene calls are TRBV2 and TRBJ2-7; 8 bases match TRBD2. The length of the CDR3 is 16 residues. Losses at the gene ends were 3 bases for V and 3 bases for J; bases not matched to a gene: 10. Germline CDR1 and CDR2: SNHLY and FYNNEI. CDR3 nucleotides: TGTGCCAGCAGTGACCCAACCCGGACTAGCTACTACGAGCAGTACTTC. The encoded protein is CASSDPTRTSYYEQYF.

This clone was recorded only once. The chain recombines TRBV12-5 with TRBJ2-3, with no clear D. CDR1 is LGHNT, CDR2 FRNRAP, per germline. Trimming took off 4 bases at V and 2 bases at J, with 4 bases between the two ends. The CDR3 spans 12 residues. This CDR3 reads CASGSFTDTQYF. For the CDR3, the DNA is TGTGCTAGTGGTTCGTTCACAGATACGCAGTATTTT.

The CDR3 nucleotides are TGTGCCAGCAGCTTACAGAGGGCCGGCGAAGCTTTCTTT. It is translated as CASSLQRAGEAFF. The chain couples TRBV7-3 to TRBJ1-1; no clear D. Trimming shortened V by 2 bases and J by 8 bases, and 12 bases separated the two germline ends. CDR3 length: 13 residues. Per the germline V gene, CDR1 is SGHTA and CDR2 is FQGTGA.

V gene TRBV9 combines with J gene TRBJ2-2; TRBD2 agrees at 8 bases. Trimming at V came to 2 bases and at J to 3 bases, leaving 12 bases not matched to a gene. The CDR3 totals 18 residues. The germline V gene encodes CDR1 SGDLS and CDR2 YYNGEE. The CDR3 protein is CASSVGAGASGYTGELFF. In DNA form, the CDR3 reads TGTGCCAGCAGCGTTGGAGCGGGGGCTAGCGGGTACACCGGGGAGCTGTTTTTT.

The chain carries TRBV5-8 and TRBJ1-5; 7 nucleotides align to TRBD1. V trimming: 2 bases; J trimming: 0 bases; junction bases outside the gene matches: 8. This CDR3 contains 17 residues. The germline V gene encodes CDR1 SGHTS and CDR2 YDEGEE. The CDR3 loop reads CASSFWSGGSSNQPQHF. The CDR3 nucleotides are TGTGCCAGCAGCTTTTGGTCAGGGGGAAGTAGCAATCAGCCCCAGCATTTT. Full variable domain (missing parts from reference TRBV5-8 and TRBJ1-5): EAGVTQSPTHLIKTRGQQATLRCSPISGHTSVYWYQQALGLGLQFLLWYDEGEERNRGNFPPRFSGRQFPNYSSELNVNALELEDSALYLCASSFWSGGSSNQPQHFGDGTRLSIL.

The CDR3 loop reads CASSLRTGVRSYNSPLHF. CDR3 sequence (DNA): TGCGCCAGCAGCTTGCGAACAGGGGTTAGGTCCTATAATTCACCCCTCCACTTT. V and J are TRBV5-1 and TRBJ1-6; 7 bases match TRBD1. This CDR3 is built from 18 residues. Germline V lookup: CDR1 SGHRS, CDR2 YFSETQ. Trimming cost V 1 base and J 1 base; bases outside gene matches: 8.

The rearrangement links TRBV5-1 to TRBJ1-5; D ambiguous. Germline CDR1 is SGHRS and CDR2 is YFSETQ. The V end was cut by 1 base, the J end by 9 bases, with 17 bases between. CDR3 size: 15 residues. CDR3: CASSLRPADASPQHF. The CDR3 region has the DNA TGCGCCAGCAGCTTGAGACCAGCCGACGCGTCGCCCCAGCATTTT.

This chain uses TRBV18 with TRBJ1-1; D gene unclear. The V and J ends lost 6 bases and 3 bases respectively, with 14 bases between them. The CDR3 is 14 residues long. Germline lookup yields CDR1 KGHSH and CDR2 LQKENI. The CDR3 sequence: CASSRVGQDTEAFF. The CDR3, as DNA: TGTGCCAGCTCCCGGGTGGGTCAGGACACTGAAGCTTTCTTT.

The rearrangement joins TRBV13 to TRBJ2-1, with 8 bases matching TRBD2. The junction had 14 bases not matched to a gene; V was cut back by 6 bases and J by 4 bases. The CDR3 sequence is 17 residues long. Germline V gene sequence: CDR1 PRHDT, CDR2 FYEKMQ (reference sequence). CDR3 residues: CASRPPNSGAGYNEQFF. Here the CDR3 DNA reads TGTGCCAGCAGACCTCCGAATAGCGGGGCTGGGTACAATGAGCAGTTCTTC.

The chain links TRBV30 to TRBJ2-6, with D hard to call. There are 13 residues in the CDR3. Germline CDR1 is GTSNPN and CDR2 is SVGIG (reference sequence). CDR3 region: CGRMSSGANVLTF. CDR3 nucleotides: TGTGGCAGAATGAGCTCTGGGGCCAACGTCCTGACTTTC. Combining the CDR3 with reference TRBV30 and TRBJ2-6 gives the whole variable domain SQTIHQWPATLVQPVGSPLSLECTVEGTSNPNLYWYRQAAGRGLQLLFYSVGIGQISSEVPQNLSASRPQDRQFILSSKKLLLSDSGFYLCGRMSSGANVLTFGAGSRLTVL.

The V gene is TRBV2, the J gene TRBJ2-3; 11 nucleotides match TRBD2. This CDR3 has 16 residues. The germline V gene has CDR1 SNHLY and CDR2 FYNNEI. The junction had 9 bases not matched to a gene; V was cut back by 2 bases and J by 8 bases. This CDR3 is CASSESVLAGEVTQYF. CDR3 DNA: TGTGCCAGCAGTGAATCGGTACTAGCGGGGGAAGTTACGCAGTATTTT.

CDR3 sequence: CASSMGGSSSPLHF. CDR3 in DNA: TGTGCCAGCAGCATGGGCGGGTCGAGTTCACCCCTCCACTTT. V gene TRBV21-1 combines with J gene TRBJ1-6. TRBV21-1 has pseudogene status. CDR3 length: 14 residues.

This chain uses TRBV9 with TRBJ1-2; no clear D. V shed 3 bases and J shed 10 bases, with 13 bases lying between them. Per germline, CDR1 SGDLS and CDR2 YYNGEE. The CDR3 has 12 residues. The CDR3 sequence: CASSAALGYYTF. CDR3 in DNA: TGTGCCAGCAGCGCAGCCTTAGGGTACTACACCTTC.

The chain uses TRBV7-9 and TRBJ2-2; TRBD1 agrees at 10 bases. This CDR3 has 13 amino acids. Per the germline V gene, CDR1 is SEHNR and CDR2 is FQNEAQ (reference sequence). With V trimmed by 5 bases and J by 6 bases, 0 bases remained unmatched. DNA for the CDR3: TGTGCCAGCAGCGGACAGGGGGCCGGGGAGCTGTTTTTT. As protein: CASSGQGAGELFF.

The rearrangement links TRBV11-3 to TRBJ2-1, with TRBD2 matching 11 bases. Per germline, CDR1 SGHNT and CDR2 YENEEA. CDR3 length: 15 amino acids. J lost 5 bases, V lost 8 bases, and 8 bases had no gene match. The CDR3 region has the DNA TGTGCCAGCTCTTTGGGGACTAGCGGCAACAATGAGCAGTTCTTC. Translation: CASSLGTSGNNEQFF.

By proportion, this clone is medium-sized (0.01 to 0.1%). The V call is TRBV28, the J call TRBJ2-1, with 13 nucleotides matching TRBD2. Germline V gene sequence: CDR1 MDHEN, CDR2 SYDVKM. The CDR3 loop spans 18 amino acids. Unmatched junction bases numbered 5, after V lost 2 bases and J lost 1 base. CDR3 bases: TGTGCCAGCAGTTTACGACTAGCGGGAGGTATTTCCTACAATGAGCAGTTCTTC. Its translation is CASSLRLAGGISYNEQFF. Filled out from reference TRBV28 and TRBJ2-1, the complete variable domain reads DVKVTQSSRYLVKRTGEKVFLECVQDMDHENMFWYRQDPGLGLRLIYFSYDVKMKEKGDIPEGYSVSREKKERFSLILESASTNQTSMYLCASSLRLAGGISYNEQFFGPGTRLTVL.

The table lists this clone with a few counts. The CDR3 sequence: CASSLGLAGETQYF. Written as DNA, the CDR3 is TGTGCCAGCAGCTTAGGGTTGGCAGGAGAGACCCAGTACTTC. The rearrangement links TRBV7-2 to TRBJ2-5; D unresolved. Trimming shortened V by 1 base and J by 4 bases, and 10 bases separated the two germline ends. Germline V CDR1 and CDR2: SGHTA, FQGNSA. The CDR3 spans 14 residues. The full variable domain, completed using reference TRBV7-2 and TRBJ2-5, is GAGVSQSPSNKVTEKGKDVELRCDPISGHTALYWYRQSLGQGLEFLIYFQGNSAPDKSGLPSDRFSAERTGGSVSTLTIQRTQQEDSAVYLCASSLGLAGETQYFGPGTRLLVL.